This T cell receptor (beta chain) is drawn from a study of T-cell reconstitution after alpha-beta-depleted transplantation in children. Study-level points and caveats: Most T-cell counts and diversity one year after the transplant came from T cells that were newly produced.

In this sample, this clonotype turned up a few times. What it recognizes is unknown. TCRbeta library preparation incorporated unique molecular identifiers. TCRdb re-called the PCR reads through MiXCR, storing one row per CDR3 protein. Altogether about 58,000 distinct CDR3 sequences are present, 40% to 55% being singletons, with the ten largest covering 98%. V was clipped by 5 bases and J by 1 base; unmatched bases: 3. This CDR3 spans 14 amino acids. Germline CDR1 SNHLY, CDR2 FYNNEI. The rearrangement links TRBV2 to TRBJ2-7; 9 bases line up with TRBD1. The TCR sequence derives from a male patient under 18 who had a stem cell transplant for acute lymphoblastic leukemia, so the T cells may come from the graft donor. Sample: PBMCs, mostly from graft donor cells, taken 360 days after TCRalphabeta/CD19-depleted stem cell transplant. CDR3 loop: CASSWTGESYEQYF. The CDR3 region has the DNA TGTGCCAGCAGTTGGACAGGGGAGTCCTACGAGCAGTACTTC.